Below, 12 T cell receptor beta chains from the same sample are listed, as sequenced in a study of cytomegalovirus exposure and HLA in healthy donors. The PCR made use of 60 Vbeta and 13 Jbeta primers. Clones were read by immunoSEQ multiplex PCR, and TCRdb kept only the in-frame ones, dropping some. The sample lists 100,000 to 150,000 clones; 73% were seen once. The sample consisted of PBMCs. These receptors all come from a woman aged 40 to 50 in good health and CMV-seronegative.

The chain is built from TRBV28 and TRBJ1-5, with a possible D match to TRBD1 (6 bases). The CDR3 runs 13 residues. Trimming took off 5 bases at V and 4 bases at J, with 9 bases between the two ends. The germline V gene has CDR1 MDHEN and CDR2 SYDVKM. The CDR3 DNA sequence: TGTGCCAGCAGTGGGGGCGTGAATCAGCCCCAGCATTTT. As protein: CASSGGVNQPQHF.

This clone was observed a handful of times. This chain links TRBV2 with TRBJ1-2; weak D call: TRBD1 (5 bases). Germline V gene lookup returns CDR1 SNHLY and CDR2 FYNNEI. Trimming took 3 bases from V and 1 from J, leaving 9 bases between them. The CDR3 spans 14 residues. The CDR3 here is CASSDRAFNYGYTF. The CDR3 nucleotides read TGTGCCAGCAGTGACAGGGCCTTTAACTATGGCTACACCTTC.

The chain uses TRBV19 and TRBJ1-2, with 8 bases matching TRBD1. This CDR3 is built from 15 residues. Trimming at V came to 5 bases and at J to 6 bases, leaving 11 bases not matched to a gene. In germline, CDR1 is LNHDA, CDR2 SQIVND (reference sequence). CDR3 residues: CASSAGQGGADGYTF. CDR3 DNA: TGTGCCAGTAGTGCCGGACAGGGTGGAGCGGATGGCTACACCTTC.

DNA for the CDR3: TGTGCCAGCAGCTCGAGAGGAGCCGGGACAGGGGGCTCACAGCAGTACTTC. As protein: CASSSRGAGTGGSQQYF. The chain recombines TRBV7-8 with TRBJ2-7; 12 bases are a match to TRBD1. The junction had 15 bases not matched to a gene; V was cut back by 4 bases and J by 8 bases. The CDR3 totals 17 residues. Looked up from germline, CDR1 is SGHVS and CDR2 is FQNEAQ. The full variable domain, with the rest looked up from reference TRBV7-8 and TRBJ2-7, is GAGVSQSPRYKVAKRGQDVALRCDPISGHVSLFWYQQALGQGPEFLTYFQNEAQLDKSGLPSDRFFAERPEGSVSTLKIQRTQQEDSAVYLCASSSRGAGTGGSQQYFGPGTRLTVT.

With regard to this clone: Other DNA sequences in this sample translate to the same CDR3. The V call is TRBV6-1, the J call TRBJ2-7; the D is unclear. Trimming took 9 bases from V and 4 from J, leaving 22 bases between them. Germline V gene data show CDR1 as MNHNS and CDR2 as SASEGT. This CDR3 is built from 15 residues. CDR3 DNA sequence: TGTGCCAGTATTTTCAAGCAGAAGGCGGCATACGAGCAGTACTTC. Encoded protein: CASIFKQKAAYEQYF.

The CDR3 DNA reads TGTGCCTGGAGGAGGACAGGTCAAGAGACCCAGTACTTC. Its protein product is CAWRRTGQETQYF. J is TRBJ2-5 and V is TRBV30; the match to TRBD1 covers 7 bases. Per germline, CDR1 GTSNPN and CDR2 SVGIG (reference sequence). V shed 3 bases, J shed 2 bases, and the junction held 3 bases outside the gene matches. The CDR3 contains 13 residues.

The chain carries TRBV7-9 and TRBJ1-2, with no clear D. The CDR3 totals 13 residues. The V and J ends lost 5 bases and 2 bases respectively, with 9 bases between them. Germline V CDR1 and CDR2: SEHNR, FQNEAQ (reference sequence). Written as DNA, the CDR3 is TGTGCCAGCAGCCCCGGGGTGAACTATGGCTACACCTTC. Its protein product is CASSPGVNYGYTF.

This clone was seen more than once but under ten times. The chain carries TRBV9 and TRBJ1-3, with D possibly being TRBD1 (6 bases). The CDR3 sequence is 17 residues long. Germline V gene lookup returns CDR1 SGDLS and CDR2 YYNGEE. Trimming took off 0 bases at V and 0 bases at J, with 13 bases between the two ends. The CDR3 DNA is TGTGCCAGCAGCGTAGGCGGGGGGCCCTCCTCTGGAAACACCATATATTTT. Translating it yields CASSVGGGPSSGNTIYF.

The genes are TRBV2 and TRBJ2-7, with D possibly TRBD1 on 6 matching bases. Germline lookup yields CDR1 SNHLY and CDR2 FYNNEI. The CDR3 covers 12 residues. V dropped 4 bases and J dropped 6 bases, with 10 bases sitting between them. The CDR3 is CASSGDTGEQYF. The CDR3 region has the DNA TGTGCCAGCAGTGGGGACACCGGCGAGCAGTACTTC.

The V gene is TRBV7-9, the J gene TRBJ2-1; 13 bases are a match to TRBD2. Losses at the gene ends were 5 bases for V and 2 bases for J; bases not matched to a gene: 3. CDR3 size: 16 residues. The germline V gene encodes CDR1 SEHNR and CDR2 FQNEAQ (reference sequence). In nucleotides, the CDR3 is TGTGCCAGCAGCGGACTAGCGGGAGCCCCCTACAATGAGCAGTTCTTC. Translated: CASSGLAGAPYNEQFF.

The chain is built from TRBV7-3 and TRBJ2-1; TRBD2 matches 8 bases. V shed 1 base, J shed 2 bases, and the junction held 1 base outside the gene matches. Germline values: CDR1 SGHTA, CDR2 FQGTGA. There are 15 residues in the CDR3. DNA of the CDR3: TGTGCCAGCAGCTTAAACGGGGGGGCCTACAATGAGCAGTTCTTC. Amino acid sequence: CASSLNGGAYNEQFF.

The V call is TRBV19, the J call TRBJ2-3, with 9 bases matching TRBD2. The length of the CDR3 is 16 residues. Germline V lookup: CDR1 LNHDA, CDR2 SQIVND (reference sequence). The J segment lost 6 bases and the V segment lost 5 bases, leaving 12 bases of the junction unmatched. The CDR3 reads CASSPQAGGPGDTQYF. The CDR3 region has the DNA TGTGCCAGTAGTCCCCAGGCGGGAGGGCCCGGGGATACGCAGTATTTT.